These 14 T cell receptor beta chains were sequenced from one sample in a study of T cell responses to AZD1222 COVID-19 vaccine. TCRdb keeps only in-frame clones here, not all; method: immunoSEQ multiplex PCR. The sample includes 80,000 to 100,000 clones, 70% to 90% of them seen just once. Sequences were derived from peripheral blood, sampled 28 days after the second AZD1222 dose. These receptor sequences come from an adult who received the AZD1222 COVID-19 vaccine.

The J gene is TRBJ2-3, the V gene TRBV10-3; D gene ambiguous. CDR1 and CDR2 from the germline V gene are ENHRY and SYGVKD. The CDR3 length is 14 residues. V lost 0 bases to trimming and J lost 3 bases, with 7 bases between them. The CDR3 DNA reads TGTGCCATCAGTGAGTCGATCGGGACAGATACGCAGTATTTT. Amino acid sequence: CAISESIGTDTQYF.

V and J are TRBV18 and TRBJ2-3; D may match TRBD1 or TRBD2 (5 bases each). The V gene lost 3 bases and the J gene lost 1 base, with 14 bases spanning the gap. Germline lookup yields CDR1 KGHSH and CDR2 LQKENI. The CDR3 loop spans 16 amino acids. CDR3 in amino acids: CASSPRGGGGTDTQYF. DNA for the CDR3: TGTGCCAGCTCACCGAGAGGTGGGGGTGGCACAGATACGCAGTATTTT.

This clone is a singleton in its sample. This chain connects TRBV27 to TRBJ1-3, with D possibly being TRBD1 (6 bases). This CDR3 has 15 residues. Deletions cut 2 bases from V and 8 bases from J, with 16 bases between. The germline V gene encodes CDR1 MNHEY and CDR2 SMNVEV (reference sequence). The CDR3 loop reads CASSLGFGGADTIYF. CDR3 nucleotide sequence: TGTGCCAGCAGTTTAGGGTTCGGGGGCGCGGACACCATATATTTT.

V is TRBV24-1 and J is TRBJ2-7; TRBD1 matches 7 bases. CDR3 length: 15 amino acids. The ends lost 4 bases at V and 4 bases at J; junction bases unmatched: 9. Germline CDR1 reads KGHDR; CDR2 reads SFDVKD. The CDR3 nucleotides read TGTGCCACCAGTGAACAGGAAGGGGGCAGGTACGAGCAGTACTTC. This sequence encodes CATSEQEGGRYEQYF.

The gene calls are TRBV7-8 and TRBJ2-4; D perhaps matches TRBD1 (6 bases). Germline lookup yields CDR1 SGHVS and CDR2 FQNEAQ. The V end lost 3 bases, the J end lost 8 bases, and 17 bases lay between the germline ends. This CDR3 comprises 15 residues. CDR3 DNA: TGTGCCAGCAGCTTGGGCAGGGGAAGAGGACACATTCAGTACTTC. This codes for CASSLGRGRGHIQYF.

J is TRBJ1-1 and V is TRBV5-1; 9 bases are a match to TRBD1. Germline-derived CDR1 and CDR2 are SGHRS and YFSETQ. This CDR3 region has 15 residues. Germline trimming cut 2 bases from V and 5 bases from J; bases unmatched to any gene: 7. Here the CDR3 reads CASSFQDRGGTEAFF. CDR3 nucleotides: TGCGCCAGCAGCTTCCAGGACAGGGGTGGTACTGAAGCTTTCTTT. Full variable domain (missing parts from reference TRBV5-1 and TRBJ1-1): KAGVTQTPRYLIKTRGQQVTLSCSPISGHRSVSWYQQTPGQGLQFLFEYFSETQRNKGNFPGRFSGRQFSNSRSEMNVSTLELGDSALYLCASSFQDRGGTEAFFGQGTRLTVV.

In its sample, this clone was seen a few times. This chain links TRBV29-1 with TRBJ1-3, with TRBD1 identical over 8 bases. Per germline, CDR1 SQVTM and CDR2 ANQGSEA. CDR3 length: 13 residues. V shed 7 bases and J 4 bases; nucleotides not matched to a gene: 6. The CDR3 loop reads CSARTGQGNTIYF. CDR3 DNA sequence: TGCAGCGCCCGGACAGGGCAAGGAAACACCATATATTTT.

This clone was detected once. The chain recombines TRBV9 with TRBJ1-6; D is ambiguous. The CDR3 consists of 14 residues. V lost 3 bases and J lost 7, with 11 bases in between. Germline CDR1 and CDR2: SGDLS and YYNGEE. CDR3 sequence (DNA): TGTGCCAGCAGCGGCCCCAGCGGAAATTCACCCCTCCACTTT. Protein sequence: CASSGPSGNSPLHF.

The J gene is TRBJ2-7, the V gene TRBV2, with D unclear. Trimming took 6 bases from V and 5 from J, leaving 14 bases between them. This CDR3 is built from 13 residues. The germline V gene has CDR1 SNHLY and CDR2 FYNNEI. This chain's CDR3 is CASRTLRRDEQYF. Written as DNA, the CDR3 is TGTGCCAGCAGGACACTCCGACGGGACGAGCAGTACTTC.

The chain's CDR3 is CSVEEQGAAYEQYF. As DNA, the CDR3 is TGCAGCGTTGAAGAGCAGGGGGCGGCCTACGAGCAGTACTTC. The J gene is TRBJ2-7, the V gene TRBV29-1; 8 positions match TRBD1. The CDR3 is 14 amino acids. V was pared by 0 bases and J by 2 bases, with 3 bases of the junction left unmatched. Germline V lookup: CDR1 SQVTM, CDR2 ANQGSEA.

This rearrangement joins TRBV7-2 to TRBJ2-2; maybe TRBD1 (5 bases). CDR3 length: 13 residues. Germline loops: CDR1 SGHTA, CDR2 FQGNSA. The V end lost 5 bases, the J end lost 7 bases, and 11 bases lay between the germline ends. CDR3 sequence reads: CASSPRQYGELFF. In DNA, the CDR3 is TGTGCCAGCAGCCCCCGACAGTACGGGGAGCTGTTTTTT.

The chain joins TRBV12-3 or TRBV12-4 to TRBJ2-5, with unresolved D. V lost 6 bases, J lost 2 bases, and 4 bases lay in between. The CDR3 has 11 amino acids. Here the CDR3 reads CASRPQETQYF. The CDR3 DNA follows: TGTGCCAGCAGGCCTCAAGAGACCCAGTACTTC.

The chain employs TRBV21-1 and TRBJ2-7; the table's D call of TRBD1 was not tested on the DNA. TRBV21-1 represents a pseudogene. The CDR3 is 14 amino acids. CDR3: CASRGRGWTYEQYF. The CDR3 region has the DNA TGTGCCAGCAGGGGCAGGGGGTGGACCTACGAGCAGTACTTC.

The rearrangement links TRBV5-4 to TRBJ2-5; tentatively, D is TRBD1 (6 bases). Germline V gene data show CDR1 as SGHNT and CDR2 as YYREEE (reference sequence). The V gene lost 1 base and the J gene lost 4 bases, with 20 bases spanning the gap. The CDR3 is made up of 17 amino acids. The CDR3 reads CASSLYGRGYSGETQYF. The DNA for the CDR3 is TGTGCCAGCAGCTTGTACGGCAGGGGTTATTCGGGAGAGACCCAGTACTTC.